The source of this T cell receptor beta chain is a study of T-cell reconstitution after alpha-beta-depleted transplantation in children. Broader study findings: The origin of alpha-beta T cells about two months after transplant was reportedly several hundred expanded graft clones. Some patients' high day-60 TCRbeta diversity was traced to surviving recipient T cells and thymic progenitors. When one year had passed after transplant, most T-cell counts and diversity came from newly produced T cells.

Germline loops: CDR1 DFQATT, CDR2 SNEGSKA (reference sequence). Trimming left V 3 bases short and J 7 bases short, with 19 bases between. CDR3 length equals 15 residues. For TCRbeta, the library was prepared with unique molecular identifiers. Each CDR3 protein is one row after TCRdb ran MiXCR on the PCR reads. The profile covers about 300,000 distinct CDR3 sequences, with around a tenth appearing a single time and around 7.6% taken by the ten largest. As to this clonotype: The antigen remains undetermined.

The sequenced sample was PBMCs, obtained before TCRalphabeta/CD19-depleted stem cell transplant. The receptor was isolated from a boy in the first two years of life with acute myeloid leukemia, due to receive a stem cell transplant. The rearrangement joins TRBV20-1 to TRBJ2-4; D not certain. The CDR3 DNA sequence: TGCAGTGCTAGCGATCGCCCCAGGTTCGGGAACATTCAGTACTTC. Translating gives CSASDRPRFGNIQYF.